This T cell receptor beta chain came from a study of long-term antiretroviral therapy in people with HIV (dated by TCRdb to the early 2020s). About the investigation overall: The earliest samples were collected approximately a decade before the 2015 WHO recommendation for immediate ART, a period when ART was typically delayed until CD4 counts fell. Of the roughly 27 participants with HIV, fewer than twelve were female. A retrospective serial study tested whether changes in peripheral blood TRB repertoire composition and diversity were associated with ART initiation and durable HIV suppression. From some 33 adults with confirmed HIV infection, the cohort provided under 250 cryopreserved PBMC samples, gathered serially across a mean of around six years (range 1-12). No cross-contamination during QIAcube processing was shown when test extractions of a monoclonal T-cell line were performed alongside a few dozen polyclonal samples. The paper's findings and limits, for the study overall: Because PBMC availability was limited, only the TCR beta chain was sequenced, with no alpha chain pairing. The samples span the years 2004 to 2017, and the ART regimens used at that time may not be as effective as current regimens. Because pre-ART samples had limited cell numbers, profiling was done on unsorted PBMC rather than on sorted CD4+ and CD8+ T cells. CDR3 length ranges in HIV repertoires were narrower than in controls, and network structure suggested an antigen-experienced repertoire with only a slight naive shift after ART. A significant increase in TRB diversity was found to be associated with ART initiation, although TRB diversity was observed to remain significantly below that of transplant donor controls even after long-term ART. Expanded TRB clones identified before ART initiation dominated the repertoire at all time points, although this dominance fluctuated and declined in many PLHIV after ART. Inferences about post-ART repertoire changes are limited because no data were available on ART adherence, viral resistance or therapy changes.

Trimming leaves V shorter by 1 base and J shorter by 2 bases, with the junction holding 7 bases beyond the gene matches. The germline V gene yields SGHRS for CDR1 and YFSETQ for CDR2. The CDR3 runs 16 amino acids, cysteine and phenylalanine included. Just CDR3 DNA is preserved here, 48 bases in frame from base 1. Inclusion was restricted to participants for whom at least one PBMC sample before ART initiation and at least two post-ART samples were available. All participants with HIV were treated in the United States of America. Before DNA extraction, cryopreserved samples containing about 1-11 million PBMC were thawed and washed. At the time of the earliest PBMC sample for each participant with HIV, ages ranged from about 20 to 54 years. PBMC samples from each participant spanned 1-4 timepoints before ART initiation and 2-8 timepoints after ART initiation, with a median of 7 samples. For every participant, serial HIV viral load, CD4+ T-cell count, ART history and demographic data were obtained. Genomic DNA was extracted from unsorted PBMC with a Qiagen kit on a QIAcube, with processing performed in batches of 12 samples.

Sequencing of the TRB variable region was done with the immunoSEQ hsTCRB v3.0 assay at survey level resolution. The targeted TRB sequencing depth was roughly 40,000-55,000 T-cell genomes per sample. Pooled TRB libraries were sequenced on an Illumina MiSeq with a v3 150-cycle kit. In the paper's pipeline: Analysis of repertoires was carried out in R inside a reproducible Nextflow workflow spanning QC, data transformation and analysis. LymphoSeq2, an R package for AIRR-Seq data exploration, was used to implement custom analyses. Several samples that produced fewer than 5000 total TRB sequences were removed, so 180 or so HIV repertoires were analyzed. Among the approximately 190 retained HIV repertoires, fewer than 65 were collected before ART initiation and 129 after ART initiation. Repertoires were downsampled to 5000 TRB nucleotide sequences, with summary statistics averaged over 100 downsampling iterations. Only TRB sequences with CDR3 regions of at least seven amino acids were retained for analysis. Diversity was assessed using a clonality score derived from Shannon entropy and using the Gini coefficient. In repertoire networks, the top 5000 CDR3 amino acid sequences were linked whenever an edit distance of one separated two sequences. Antigen specificity groups and MHC restriction were predicted for TRB CDR3 amino acid sequences with GLIPH2. CDR3 amino acid sequences were matched against VDJdb and McPAS-TCR to flag known CMV, EBV, HIV or tissue antigen associations. Pre-ART, post-ART and control groups were compared with Wilcoxon signed-rank tests and Holm-Bonferroni correction. What TCRdb holds here is the immuneACCESS table cut down to in-frame rearrangements. Part of the clones is not present; checked against another copy, under half of the missing clones reflect an unresolved V gene, and the others are unexplained. The DNA was the basis for D and trimming; V, J and clone size are from that table. In this sample the table shows around 13,000 clones, approximately 77% of which occur a single time. The ten largest clones represent 15% to 25% of the sample.

This clone was counted a single time. It lacks a known antigen. No base quality values were provided; no much bigger clone lies one nucleotide off. The material was unsorted PBMCs, obtained 0.5 years before starting antiretroviral therapy. The sequence is built from TRBV5-1 and TRBJ2-7; 9 middle bases align to TRBD1. The clonotype originates from a woman aged 40-49 years with HIV. This receptor has the CDR3 CASSLTQGAKTYEQYF. The DNA is TGCGCCAGCAGCTTGACACAGGGGGCGAAGACCTACGAGCAGTACTTC.